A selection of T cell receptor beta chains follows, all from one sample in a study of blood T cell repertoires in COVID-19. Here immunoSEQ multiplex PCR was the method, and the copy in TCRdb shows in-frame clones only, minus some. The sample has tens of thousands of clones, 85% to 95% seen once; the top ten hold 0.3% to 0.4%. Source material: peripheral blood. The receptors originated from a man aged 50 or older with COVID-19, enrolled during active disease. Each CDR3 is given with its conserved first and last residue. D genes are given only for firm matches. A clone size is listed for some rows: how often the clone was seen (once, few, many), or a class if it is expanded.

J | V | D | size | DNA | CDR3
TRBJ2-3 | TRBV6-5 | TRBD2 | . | TGTGCCAGCCTAGCGACGGGGGGGATTAAAGATACGCAGTATTTT | CASLATGGIKDTQYF
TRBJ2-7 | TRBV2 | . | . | TGTGCCAGCAGATTAATTAACGAGCAGTACTTC | CASRLINEQYF
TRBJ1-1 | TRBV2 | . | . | TGTGCCAGCAGGAGTCCGGGATTGAACACTGAAGCTTTCTTT | CASRSPGLNTEAFF
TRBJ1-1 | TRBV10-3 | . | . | TGTGCCATCAGTGAGTCAAGGGACGGGAGTGAAGCTTTCTTT | CAISESRDGSEAFF
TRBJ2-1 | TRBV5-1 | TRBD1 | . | TGCGCCAGCAGCTTGTTAATGGGACAGGGGGACAATGAGCAGTTCTTC | CASSLLMGQGDNEQFF
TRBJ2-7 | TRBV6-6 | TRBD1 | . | TGTGCCAGCAGTTACGGGACAGGTTACGAGCAGTACTTC | CASSYGTGYEQYF
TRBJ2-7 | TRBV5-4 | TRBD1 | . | TGTGCCAGCAGCCTGACCGGGACAGGGTCCTTCCAGTACTTC | CASSLTGTGSFQYF
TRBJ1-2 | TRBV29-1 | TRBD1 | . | TGCAGCGCCGGGGACAGCCTAAACTATGGCTACACCTTC | CSAGDSLNYGYTF
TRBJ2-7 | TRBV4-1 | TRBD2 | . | TGCGCCAGCAGCCAAGCCGGACTAGGTAGGGACGAGCAGTACTTC | CASSQAGLGRDEQYF
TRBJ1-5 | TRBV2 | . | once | TGTGCCAGCAGAGTGGGGCTTAGCAATCAGCCCCAGCATTTT | CASRVGLSNQPQHF
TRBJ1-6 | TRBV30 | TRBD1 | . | TGTGCCTGGAGTACCCCTCCCGGACAGGGGGCGTCACCCCTCCACTTT | CAWSTPPGQGASPLHF
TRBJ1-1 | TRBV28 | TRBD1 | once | TGTGCCACCTACGGACAGGGGGGCACTGAAGCTTTCTTT | CATYGQGGTEAFF
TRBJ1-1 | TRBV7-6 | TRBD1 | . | TGTGCCAGCAGCTTAGGAGGACAGGCCTACACTGAAGCTTTCTTT | CASSLGGQAYTEAFF
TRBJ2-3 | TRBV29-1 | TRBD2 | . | TGCAGCGCAGCGGGGTCACTCAGCACAGATACGCAGTATTTT | CSAAGSLSTDTQYF
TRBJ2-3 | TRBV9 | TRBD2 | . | TGTGCCAGCAGCGCTGGACTAGCGGGAGTCACAGATACGCAGTATTTT | CASSAGLAGVTDTQYF
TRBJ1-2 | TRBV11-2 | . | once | TGTGCCAGCAGCTTAAAGGGGGGGAACTATGGCTACACCTTC | CASSLKGGNYGYTF
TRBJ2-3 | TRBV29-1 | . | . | TGCAGCGTCGAAGGGGTCAGGCCAGATACGCAGTATTTT | CSVEGVRPDTQYF
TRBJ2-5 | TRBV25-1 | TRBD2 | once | TGTGCCAGCAGAAGGGGACTAGCGGGAGCCGAGACCCAGTACTTC | CASRRGLAGAETQYF
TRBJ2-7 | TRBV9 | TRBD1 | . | TGTGCCAGCAGCCCTTGGACAGGGGGGTCCTACGAGCAGTACTTC | CASSPWTGGSYEQYF
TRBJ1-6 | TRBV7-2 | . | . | TGTGCCAGCACGCAACAGGGCTCTAATTCACCCCTCCACTTT | CASTQQGSNSPLHF
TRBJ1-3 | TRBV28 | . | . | TGTGCCAGCAGTTTTCAGGGCTCTGGAAACACCATATATTTT | CASSFQGSGNTIYF
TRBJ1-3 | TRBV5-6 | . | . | TGTGCCAGCGGAGGAGGAGCGAGCTCTGGAAACACCATATATTTT | CASGGGASSGNTIYF
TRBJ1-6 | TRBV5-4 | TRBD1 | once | TGTGCCAGCAGCTTGGTGGGTCAGGGGGCATCCTATAATTCACCCCTCCACTTT | CASSLVGQGASYNSPLHF
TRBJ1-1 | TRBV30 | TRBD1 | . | TGTGCCTGGAGTTTCGACAGGGGAAGGACTGAAGCTTTCTTT | CAWSFDRGRTEAFF
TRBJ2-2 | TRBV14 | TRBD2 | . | TGTGCCAGCAGCCAAGTAGCTAGCGGGAGGCCCGGGGAGCTGTTTTTT | CASSQVASGRPGELFF
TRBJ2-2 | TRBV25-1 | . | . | TGTGCCAGCAGTGGAAGGCGGGGTGGGACCGGGGAGCTGTTTTTT | CASSGRRGGTGELFF
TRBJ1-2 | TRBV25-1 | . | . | TGTGCCAGCAGTGGAATCCGGGAATTGGGTAGCGATGGCTACACCTTC | CASSGIRELGSDGYTF
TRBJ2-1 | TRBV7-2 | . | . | TGTGCCAGCAGCTTAGAATCTCGCGGCGGTGAGCAGTTCTTC | CASSLESRGGEQFF
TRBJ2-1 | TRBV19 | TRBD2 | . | TGTGCCAGTAGTAAGGCTCGAGCGGGAGTAGCGTACAATGAGCAGTTCTTC | CASSKARAGVAYNEQFF
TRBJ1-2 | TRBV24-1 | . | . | TGTGCCACCAGTGTCCAAACTCAGACAGGAAGGTCCTATGGCTACACCTTC | CATSVQTQTGRSYGYTF
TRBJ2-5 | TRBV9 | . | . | TGTGCCAGCAGCGTAGGGAGGGGTCCCCAAGAGACCCAGTACTTC | CASSVGRGPQETQYF
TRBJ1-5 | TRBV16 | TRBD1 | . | TGTGCCAGCAGCGGGCAGGGGGCTAGGAGCAATCAGCCCCAGCATTTT | CASSGQGARSNQPQHF
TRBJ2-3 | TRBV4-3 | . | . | TGCGCCAGCAGCCAAGTTCTAGGCAGTCCCACAGATACGCAGTATTTT | CASSQVLGSPTDTQYF
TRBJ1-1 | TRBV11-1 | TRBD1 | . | TGTGCCAGCAGCTTGACAGGGGGCTATACTGAAGCTTTCTTT | CASSLTGGYTEAFF
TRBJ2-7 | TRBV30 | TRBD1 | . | TGTGCCTGGAGTGTAGGACAGGGCGCCTACGAACAGTACTTC | CAWSVGQGAYEQYF
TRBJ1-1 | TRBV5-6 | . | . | TGTGCCAGCAGCGGGGGTAGGGGGTACACTGAAGCTTTCTTT | CASSGGRGYTEAFF
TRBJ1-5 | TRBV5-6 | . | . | TGTGCCAGCAGCTTGGCCCTGGCGGGGATTTGGAGCAATCAGCCCCAGCATTTT | CASSLALAGIWSNQPQHF
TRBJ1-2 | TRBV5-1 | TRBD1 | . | TGCGCCAGCAGCTACTCTAGGACAGGGCAAGGCTACACCTTC | CASSYSRTGQGYTF
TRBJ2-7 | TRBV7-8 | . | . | TGTGCCAGCAGCTTAGCGAGGACTCTGAACTACGAGCAGTACTTC | CASSLARTLNYEQYF
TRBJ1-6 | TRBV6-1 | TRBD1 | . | TGTGCCAGCAGTGATGTCTTGGCCAGGGGGCAATCACCCCTCCACTTT | CASSDVLARGQSPLHF
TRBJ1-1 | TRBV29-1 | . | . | TGCAGCGTCACGGGGGGCACTGAAGCTTTCTTT | CSVTGGTEAFF
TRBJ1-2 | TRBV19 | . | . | TGTGCCAGTAGTATACGGCAGGGGCTTGATGGCTACACCTTC | CASSIRQGLDGYTF
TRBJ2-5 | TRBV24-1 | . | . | TGTGCCACCAGTGCTGAGACACGGGGTTTGGTGGGGACCCAGTACTTC | CATSAETRGLVGTQYF
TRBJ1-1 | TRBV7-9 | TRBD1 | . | TGTGCCAGCAGCCTCGAAGGACAGGGAAGAGGGAACACTGAAGCTTTCTTT | CASSLEGQGRGNTEAFF
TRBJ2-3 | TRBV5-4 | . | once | TGTGCCAGCAGCGCGGGACTTTCCACAGATACGCAGTATTTT | CASSAGLSTDTQYF
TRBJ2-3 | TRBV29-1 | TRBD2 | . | TGCAGCGTGGTTAAAGGGACTAGTTGGGGTAACACAGATACGCAGTATTTT | CSVVKGTSWGNTDTQYF
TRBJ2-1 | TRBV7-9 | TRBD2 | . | TGTGCCAGCAGCTCTTCTCTAGCGGGAGGTCTCGAGCAGTTCTTC | CASSSSLAGGLEQFF
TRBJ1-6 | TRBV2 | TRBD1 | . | TGTGCCAGCAGTCAGGGGGCTGGAAATTCACCCCTCCACTTT | CASSQGAGNSPLHF
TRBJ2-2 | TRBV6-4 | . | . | TGTGCCAGCAGCCTCACTATTAGGCACGGGGAGCTGTTTTTT | CASSLTIRHGELFF
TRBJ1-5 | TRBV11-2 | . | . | TGTGCCAGCAGCTTAGACAGGGGCGGGCAGCCCCAGCATTTT | CASSLDRGGQPQHF
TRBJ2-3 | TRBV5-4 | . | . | TGTGCCAGCAAACAGGCCCCTTTAGCAGATACGCAGTATTTT | CASKQAPLADTQYF
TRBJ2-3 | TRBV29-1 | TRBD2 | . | TGCAGCGGGGTGGGGCTAGCGGGGGGCCCAGATACGCAGTATTTT | CSGVGLAGGPDTQYF
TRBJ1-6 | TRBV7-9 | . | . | TGTGCCAGCAGCTTTGGTACCGGGCCCCTCCACTTT | CASSFGTGPLHF